This is a list of T cell receptor beta chains from one sample in a study of shared clonotypes between healthy human individuals. Only in-frame clones appear in the TCRdb table, and some are missing; sequencing was by immunoSEQ multiplex PCR. The sample holds some 980,000 clones; 60% to 85% are singletons and the top ten take roughly 1.5%. Specimen: memory CD4+ T cells sorted from blood. The receptors stem from a man aged 18 to 29 in good health. Each CDR3 is given with its conserved first and last residue. The order of the fields is D gene, clone size, J gene, V gene, CDR3 protein, CDR3 DNA. The D gene is left open where the match is weak. Rows may omit the clone size; those that give it use once, few, many or a size class.

d_gene: NA; abundance: NA; j_gene: TRBJ2-5; v_gene: TRBV2; CDR3aa: CASRISGSLQTQYF; CDR3nt: TGTGCCAGCAGGATTTCGGGAAGCCTACAGACCCAGTACTTC
d_gene: NA; abundance: NA; j_gene: TRBJ1-2; v_gene: TRBV25-1; CDR3aa: CASSENGYTF; CDR3nt: TGTGCCAGCAGTGAAAATGGCTACACCTTC
d_gene: NA; abundance: NA; j_gene: TRBJ1-1; v_gene: TRBV4-2; CDR3aa: CASSQERAAFF; CDR3nt: TGTGCCAGCAGCCAAGAAAGGGCCGCTTTCTTT
d_gene: NA; abundance: few; j_gene: TRBJ1-1; v_gene: TRBV29-1; CDR3aa: CSVGSAGAFF; CDR3nt: TGCAGCGTGGGGTCGGCTGGAGCTTTCTTT
d_gene: TRBD1; abundance: once; j_gene: TRBJ2-1; v_gene: TRBV7-6; CDR3aa: CASSSRYRGLYNEQFF; CDR3nt: TGTGCCAGCAGCTCAAGATACAGGGGGCTCTACAATGAGCAGTTCTTC
d_gene: NA; abundance: NA; j_gene: TRBJ1-1; v_gene: TRBV6-5; CDR3aa: CASSYYRGTPEAFF; CDR3nt: TGTGCCAGCAGTTACTATCGGGGTACCCCTGAAGCTTTCTTT
d_gene: TRBD2; abundance: few; j_gene: TRBJ2-1; v_gene: TRBV2; CDR3aa: CASRRTSGAYNEQFF; CDR3nt: TGTGCCAGCAGACGGACTAGCGGGGCTTACAATGAGCAGTTCTTC
d_gene: NA; abundance: NA; j_gene: TRBJ1-2; v_gene: TRBV29-1; CDR3aa: CSARDDGYGYTF; CDR3nt: TGCAGCGCCCGAGACGATGGCTATGGCTACACCTTC
d_gene: TRBD1; abundance: NA; j_gene: TRBJ1-1; v_gene: TRBV6-1; CDR3aa: CAILGTGRTEAFF; CDR3nt: TGTGCCATCCTGGGGACAGGGCGGACTGAAGCTTTCTTT
d_gene: NA; abundance: NA; j_gene: TRBJ1-4; v_gene: TRBV5-1; CDR3aa: CASRRDGPNEKLFF; CDR3nt: TGCGCCAGCAGAAGGGACGGACCTAATGAAAAACTGTTTTTT
d_gene: NA; abundance: NA; j_gene: TRBJ2-3; v_gene: TRBV2; CDR3aa: CASRPLDLRTDTQYF; CDR3nt: TGTGCCAGCAGACCCCTAGACCTTCGCACAGATACGCAGTATTTT
d_gene: TRBD2; abundance: NA; j_gene: TRBJ2-5; v_gene: TRBV29-1; CDR3aa: CSADPGEGETQYF; CDR3nt: TGCAGCGCCGACCCGGGGGAGGGTGAGACCCAGTACTTC
d_gene: NA; abundance: few; j_gene: TRBJ2-2; v_gene: TRBV7-2; CDR3aa: CASSLGVFANTGELFF; CDR3nt: TGTGCCAGCAGCTTAGGAGTCTTCGCGAACACCGGGGAGCTGTTTTTT
d_gene: NA; abundance: NA; j_gene: TRBJ2-3; v_gene: TRBV9; CDR3aa: CASSRGTSTDTQYF; CDR3nt: TGTGCCAGCAGCCGCGGGACTTCCACAGATACGCAGTATTTT
d_gene: TRBD1; abundance: NA; j_gene: TRBJ2-2; v_gene: TRBV5-6; CDR3aa: CASSLQGDRYTGELFF; CDR3nt: TGTGCCAGCAGCTTACAAGGGGACAGATACACCGGGGAGCTGTTTTTT
d_gene: NA; abundance: few; j_gene: TRBJ2-1; v_gene: TRBV7-2; CDR3aa: CASSLGGTALPRNEQFF; CDR3nt: TGTGCCAGCAGCTTAGGAGGGACCGCTCTCCCCCGAAATGAGCAGTTCTTC
d_gene: NA; abundance: NA; j_gene: TRBJ2-5; v_gene: TRBV18; CDR3aa: CASSPSGNRETQYF; CDR3nt: TGTGCCAGCTCACCATCGGGAAATCGAGAGACCCAGTACTTC
d_gene: TRBD2; abundance: NA; j_gene: TRBJ2-5; v_gene: TRBV9; CDR3aa: CASSVGPSGSIETQYF; CDR3nt: TGTGCCAGCAGCGTAGGTCCTAGCGGGAGTATTGAGACCCAGTACTTC
d_gene: NA; abundance: NA; j_gene: TRBJ1-5; v_gene: TRBV5-1; CDR3aa: CASSLVPTENSNQPQHF; CDR3nt: TGCGCCAGCAGCTTGGTCCCGACAGAGAATAGCAATCAGCCCCAGCATTTT
d_gene: NA; abundance: NA; j_gene: TRBJ1-5; v_gene: TRBV28; CDR3aa: CASSPQGGALNQPQHF; CDR3nt: TGTGCCAGCAGTCCCCAGGGAGGGGCTCTCAATCAGCCCCAGCATTTT
d_gene: NA; abundance: NA; j_gene: TRBJ1-4; v_gene: TRBV6-5; CDR3aa: CASSETVGEKLFF; CDR3nt: TGTGCCAGCAGTGAAACAGTGGGTGAAAAACTGTTTTTT
d_gene: NA; abundance: NA; j_gene: TRBJ2-5; v_gene: TRBV5-1; CDR3aa: CASSLIRETQYF; CDR3nt: TGCGCCAGCAGCTTGATTAGGGAGACCCAGTACTTC
d_gene: NA; abundance: once; j_gene: TRBJ1-1; v_gene: TRBV29-1; CDR3aa: CSVVEGSYTEAFF; CDR3nt: TGCAGCGTTGTCGAGGGGTCTTACACTGAAGCTTTCTTT
d_gene: NA; abundance: NA; j_gene: TRBJ1-1; v_gene: TRBV21-1; CDR3aa: CASSKRGAGTNTEAFF; CDR3nt: TGTGCCAGCAGCAAAAGGGGGGCAGGGACGAACACTGAAGCTTTCTTT
d_gene: NA; abundance: NA; j_gene: TRBJ2-7; v_gene: TRBV7-6; CDR3aa: CASSLEEGYEQYF; CDR3nt: TGTGCCAGCAGCTTAGAGGAGGGGTACGAGCAGTACTTC
d_gene: NA; abundance: NA; j_gene: TRBJ2-4; v_gene: TRBV7-9; CDR3aa: CASSLEGVNIQYF; CDR3nt: TGTGCCAGCAGCTTAGAAGGGGTGAACATTCAGTACTTC
d_gene: NA; abundance: few; j_gene: TRBJ1-6; v_gene: TRBV2; CDR3aa: CASREYSPLHF; CDR3nt: TGTGCCAGCAGGGAATATTCACCCCTCCACTTT
d_gene: NA; abundance: NA; j_gene: TRBJ1-1; v_gene: TRBV7-2; CDR3aa: CASSPLAQGLGSAEAFF; CDR3nt: TGTGCCAGCAGCCCCCTTGCCCAGGGCCTCGGCTCGGCTGAAGCTTTCTTT
d_gene: NA; abundance: NA; j_gene: TRBJ1-1; v_gene: TRBV10-3; CDR3aa: CAISMMEGNTEAFF; CDR3nt: TGTGCCATCTCAATGATGGAGGGGAACACTGAAGCTTTCTTT
d_gene: TRBD1; abundance: few; j_gene: TRBJ1-4; v_gene: TRBV10-2; CDR3aa: CASSESRTGTNEKLFF; CDR3nt: TGCGCCAGCAGTGAGTCGAGGACAGGAACTAATGAAAAACTGTTTTTT
d_gene: TRBD1; abundance: NA; j_gene: TRBJ1-2; v_gene: TRBV19; CDR3aa: CASTSDRGQSYGYTF; CDR3nt: TGTGCCAGTACCTCTGACAGGGGGCAAAGCTATGGCTACACCTTC
d_gene: NA; abundance: NA; j_gene: TRBJ2-2; v_gene: TRBV5-6; CDR3aa: CASSLRLNGELFF; CDR3nt: TGTGCCAGCAGCTTGCGACTAAATGGGGAGCTGTTTTTT
d_gene: TRBD2; abundance: NA; j_gene: TRBJ2-1; v_gene: TRBV7-9; CDR3aa: CASSEGLAVTYNEQFF; CDR3nt: TGTGCCAGCAGCGAGGGACTAGCAGTCACCTACAATGAGCAGTTCTTC
d_gene: NA; abundance: NA; j_gene: TRBJ1-4; v_gene: TRBV28; CDR3aa: CASRQIEKLFF; CDR3nt: TGTGCCAGCAGGCAAATTGAGAAACTGTTTTTT
d_gene: NA; abundance: NA; j_gene: TRBJ1-5; v_gene: TRBV7-2; CDR3aa: CASSYQGDQPQHF; CDR3nt: TGTGCCAGCAGCTATCAGGGAGACCAGCCCCAGCATTTT
d_gene: NA; abundance: NA; j_gene: TRBJ2-7; v_gene: TRBV19; CDR3aa: CATYLIAESYEQYF; CDR3nt: TGTGCCACCTACTTAATAGCGGAATCCTACGAGCAGTACTTC
d_gene: NA; abundance: NA; j_gene: TRBJ1-1; v_gene: TRBV14; CDR3aa: CASSLQERLSAFF; CDR3nt: TGTGCCAGCAGCTTGCAGGAGAGGTTGTCAGCTTTCTTT
d_gene: NA; abundance: NA; j_gene: TRBJ2-6; v_gene: TRBV4-1; CDR3aa: CASSQERAGYGANVLTF; CDR3nt: TGCGCCAGCAGCCAAGAACGGGCCGGGTATGGGGCCAACGTCCTGACTTTC
d_gene: NA; abundance: few; j_gene: TRBJ2-2; v_gene: TRBV7-2; CDR3aa: CASSSTRDRVLVGELFF; CDR3nt: TGTGCCAGCAGCTCCACCCGGGACCGCGTGCTGGTCGGGGAGCTGTTTTTT
d_gene: NA; abundance: NA; j_gene: TRBJ2-7; v_gene: TRBV29-1; CDR3aa: CSVVRAGDEQYF; CDR3nt: TGCAGCGTTGTCAGGGCCGGAGACGAGCAGTACTTC
d_gene: NA; abundance: NA; j_gene: TRBJ2-7; v_gene: TRBV11-2; CDR3aa: CASSLDQGLRREQYF; CDR3nt: TGTGCCAGCAGCTTAGATCAAGGACTTCGGCGCGAGCAGTACTTC
d_gene: TRBD1; abundance: NA; j_gene: TRBJ2-5; v_gene: TRBV28; CDR3aa: CASRPGTGRKETQYF; CDR3nt: TGTGCCAGCAGGCCCGGGACAGGGAGAAAAGAGACCCAGTACTTC
d_gene: TRBD1; abundance: NA; j_gene: TRBJ1-4; v_gene: TRBV6-1; CDR3aa: CASSDGGTGGEKLFF; CDR3nt: TGTGCCAGCAGTGATGGGGGGACAGGGGGTGAAAAACTGTTTTTT
d_gene: NA; abundance: NA; j_gene: TRBJ1-5; v_gene: TRBV9; CDR3aa: CASSATDRYNQPQHF; CDR3nt: TGTGCCAGCAGCGCAACCGACAGATACAATCAGCCCCAGCATTTT
d_gene: NA; abundance: NA; j_gene: TRBJ1-5; v_gene: TRBV28; CDR3aa: CASSLPRSYSNQPQHF; CDR3nt: TGTGCCAGCAGTTTACCCAGGAGTTATAGCAATCAGCCCCAGCATTTT
d_gene: NA; abundance: NA; j_gene: TRBJ2-5; v_gene: TRBV5-1; CDR3aa: CASRSSSEGTRWETQYF; CDR3nt: TGCGCCAGCAGATCCTCTTCGGAGGGAACACGGTGGGAGACCCAGTACTTC
d_gene: TRBD1; abundance: NA; j_gene: TRBJ2-2; v_gene: TRBV7-9; CDR3aa: CASSRSSGTGTTGELFF; CDR3nt: TGTGCCAGCAGCAGATCCTCCGGGACAGGAACCACCGGGGAGCTGTTTTTT
d_gene: NA; abundance: NA; j_gene: TRBJ1-5; v_gene: TRBV28; CDR3aa: CASSLYEALGVQPQHF; CDR3nt: TGTGCCAGCAGTTTATACGAGGCTCTGGGGGTTCAGCCCCAGCATTTT
d_gene: NA; abundance: NA; j_gene: TRBJ1-1; v_gene: TRBV6-5; CDR3aa: CATGSPGGNTEAFF; CDR3nt: TGTGCCACGGGGTCCCCGGGAGGGAACACTGAAGCTTTCTTT
d_gene: NA; abundance: NA; j_gene: TRBJ2-7; v_gene: TRBV7-9; CDR3aa: CASSQPGTQAMF; CDR3nt: TGTGCCAGCAGCCAGCCGGGAACCCAGGCCATGTTC
d_gene: NA; abundance: NA; j_gene: TRBJ2-5; v_gene: TRBV5-1; CDR3aa: CASSLERAYQETQYF; CDR3nt: TGCGCCAGCAGCTTGGAAAGAGCTTACCAAGAGACCCAGTACTTC
d_gene: NA; abundance: NA; j_gene: TRBJ2-5; v_gene: TRBV6-5; CDR3aa: CASSYTTTPGQKTQYF; CDR3nt: TGTGCCAGCAGTTACACCACCACCCCTGGGCAGAAGACCCAGTACTTC
d_gene: NA; abundance: NA; j_gene: TRBJ2-1; v_gene: TRBV7-2; CDR3aa: CASSLGVNGVGKFF; CDR3nt: TGTGCCAGCAGCTTAGGGGTCAATGGGGTTGGGAAGTTCTTC
d_gene: NA; abundance: NA; j_gene: TRBJ1-3; v_gene: TRBV5-1; CDR3aa: CASSLAGMEGNTIYF; CDR3nt: TGCGCCAGCAGCTTGGCCGGCATGGAGGGAAACACCATATATTTT
d_gene: NA; abundance: NA; j_gene: TRBJ1-2; v_gene: TRBV30; CDR3aa: CAWSVERAYGYTF; CDR3nt: TGTGCCTGGAGTGTGGAGCGAGCCTATGGCTACACCTTC
d_gene: NA; abundance: NA; j_gene: TRBJ1-2; v_gene: TRBV14; CDR3aa: CASSAQYGALYGYTF; CDR3nt: TGTGCCAGCTCAGCGCAATATGGGGCCCTCTATGGCTACACCTTC
d_gene: NA; abundance: NA; j_gene: TRBJ1-5; v_gene: TRBV10-2; CDR3aa: CASRRDSGRTYQPQHF; CDR3nt: TGCGCCAGCCGGAGGGACTCTGGACGGACTTATCAGCCCCAGCATTTT
d_gene: NA; abundance: NA; j_gene: TRBJ1-2; v_gene: TRBV6-5; CDR3aa: CASSRQVNYGYTF; CDR3nt: TGTGCCAGCAGTAGACAGGTTAACTATGGCTACACCTTC
d_gene: NA; abundance: once; j_gene: TRBJ1-3; v_gene: TRBV10-3; CDR3aa: CAISGGLFSGNTIYF; CDR3nt: TGTGCCATCAGTGGCGGTCTCTTTTCTGGAAACACCATATATTTT
d_gene: NA; abundance: NA; j_gene: TRBJ2-5; v_gene: TRBV7-9; CDR3aa: CASSLFRDKETQYF; CDR3nt: TGTGCCAGCAGCTTATTTCGTGATAAGGAGACCCAGTACTTC